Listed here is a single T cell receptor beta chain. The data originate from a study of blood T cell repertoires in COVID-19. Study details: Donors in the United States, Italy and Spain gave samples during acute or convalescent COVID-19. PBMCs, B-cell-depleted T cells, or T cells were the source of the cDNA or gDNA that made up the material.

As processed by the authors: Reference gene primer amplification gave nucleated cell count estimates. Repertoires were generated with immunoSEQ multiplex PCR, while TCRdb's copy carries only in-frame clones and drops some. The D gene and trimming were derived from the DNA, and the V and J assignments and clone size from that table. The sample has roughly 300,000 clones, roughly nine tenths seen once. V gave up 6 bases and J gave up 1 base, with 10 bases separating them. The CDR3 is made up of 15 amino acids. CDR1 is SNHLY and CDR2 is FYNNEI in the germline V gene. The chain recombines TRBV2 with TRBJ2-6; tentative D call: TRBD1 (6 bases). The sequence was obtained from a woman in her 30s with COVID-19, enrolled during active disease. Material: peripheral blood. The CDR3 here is CASSADSSGANVLTF. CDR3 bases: TGTGCCAGCAGCGCGGACAGTTCTGGGGCCAACGTCCTGACTTTC.